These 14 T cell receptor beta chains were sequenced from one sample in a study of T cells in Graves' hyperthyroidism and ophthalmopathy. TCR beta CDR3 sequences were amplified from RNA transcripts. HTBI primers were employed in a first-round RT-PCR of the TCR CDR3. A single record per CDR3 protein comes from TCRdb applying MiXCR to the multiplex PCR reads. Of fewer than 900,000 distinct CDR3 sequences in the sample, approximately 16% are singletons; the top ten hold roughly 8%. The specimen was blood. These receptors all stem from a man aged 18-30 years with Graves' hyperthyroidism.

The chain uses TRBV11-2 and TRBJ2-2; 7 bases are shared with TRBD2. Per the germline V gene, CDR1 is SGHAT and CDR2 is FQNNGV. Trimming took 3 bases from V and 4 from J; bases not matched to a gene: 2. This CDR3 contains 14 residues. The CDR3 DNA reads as TGTGCCAGCAGCTTCGCGGGAGTCACCGGGGAGCTGTTTTTT. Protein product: CASSFAGVTGELFF.

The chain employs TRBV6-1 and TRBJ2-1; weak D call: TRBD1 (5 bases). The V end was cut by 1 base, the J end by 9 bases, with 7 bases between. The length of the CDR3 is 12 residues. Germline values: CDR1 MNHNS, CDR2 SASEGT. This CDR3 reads CASSEGGGEQFF. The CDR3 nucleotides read TGTGCCAGCAGTGAAGGGGGCGGTGAGCAGTTCTTC.

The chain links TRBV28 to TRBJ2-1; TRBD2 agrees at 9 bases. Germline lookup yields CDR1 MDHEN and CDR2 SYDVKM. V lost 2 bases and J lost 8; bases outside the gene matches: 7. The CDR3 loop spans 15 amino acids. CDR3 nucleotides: TGTGCCAGCAGTTTAAAGGGGACTAGCTTCGATGAGCAGTTCTTC. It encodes CASSLKGTSFDEQFF. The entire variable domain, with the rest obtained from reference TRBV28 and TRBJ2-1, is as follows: DVKVTQSSRYLVKRTGEKVFLECVQDMDHENMFWYRQDPGLGLRLIYFSYDVKMKEKGDIPEGYSVSREKKERFSLILESASTNQTSMYLCASSLKGTSFDEQFFGPGTRLTVL.

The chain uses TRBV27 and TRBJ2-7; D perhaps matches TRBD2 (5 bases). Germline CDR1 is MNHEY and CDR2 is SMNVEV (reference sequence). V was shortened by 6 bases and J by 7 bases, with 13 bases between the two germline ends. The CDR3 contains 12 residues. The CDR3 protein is CASSGDTSEQYF. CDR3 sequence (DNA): TGTGCCAGCAGCGGGGATACTTCGGAGCAGTACTTC.

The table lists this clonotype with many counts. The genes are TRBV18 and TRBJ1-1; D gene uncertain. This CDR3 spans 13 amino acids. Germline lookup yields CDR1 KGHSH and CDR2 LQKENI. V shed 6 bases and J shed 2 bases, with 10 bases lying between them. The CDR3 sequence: CASSLDANTEAFF. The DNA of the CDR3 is TGTGCCAGCTCCCTTGACGCCAACACTGAAGCTTTCTTT.

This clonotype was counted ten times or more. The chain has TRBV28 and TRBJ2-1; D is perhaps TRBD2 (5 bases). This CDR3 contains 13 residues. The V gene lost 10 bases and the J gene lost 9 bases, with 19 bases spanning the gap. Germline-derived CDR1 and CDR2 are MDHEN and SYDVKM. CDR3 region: CATLADDRGEQFF. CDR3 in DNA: TGTGCCACCCTAGCCGACGACCGCGGTGAGCAGTTCTTC. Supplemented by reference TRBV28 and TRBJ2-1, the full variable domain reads DVKVTQSSRYLVKRTGEKVFLECVQDMDHENMFWYRQDPGLGLRLIYFSYDVKMKEKGDIPEGYSVSREKKERFSLILESASTNQTSMYLCATLADDRGEQFFGPGTRLTVL.

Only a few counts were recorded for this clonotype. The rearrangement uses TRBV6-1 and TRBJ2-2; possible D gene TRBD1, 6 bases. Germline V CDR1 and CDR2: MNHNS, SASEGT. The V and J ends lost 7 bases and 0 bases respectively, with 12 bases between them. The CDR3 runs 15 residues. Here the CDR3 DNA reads TGTGCCAGCATTCTGGGGGCCACGAACACCGGGGAGCTGTTTTTT. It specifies CASILGATNTGELFF.

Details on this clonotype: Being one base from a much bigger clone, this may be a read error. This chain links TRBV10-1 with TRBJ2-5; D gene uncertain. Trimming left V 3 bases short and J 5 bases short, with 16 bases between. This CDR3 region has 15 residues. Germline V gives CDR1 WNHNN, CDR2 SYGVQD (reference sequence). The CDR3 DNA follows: TGCGCCAGCAGTGAATCCGCCGGATACACCGAGACCCAGTACTTC. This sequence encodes CASSESAGYTETQYF.

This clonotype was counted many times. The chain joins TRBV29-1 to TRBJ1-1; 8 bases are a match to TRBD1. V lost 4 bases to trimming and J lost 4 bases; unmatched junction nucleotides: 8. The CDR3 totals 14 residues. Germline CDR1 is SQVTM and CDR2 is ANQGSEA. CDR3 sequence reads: CSVVLRTGLTEAFF. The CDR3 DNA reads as TGCAGCGTTGTTCTAAGGACAGGGCTCACTGAAGCTTTCTTT.

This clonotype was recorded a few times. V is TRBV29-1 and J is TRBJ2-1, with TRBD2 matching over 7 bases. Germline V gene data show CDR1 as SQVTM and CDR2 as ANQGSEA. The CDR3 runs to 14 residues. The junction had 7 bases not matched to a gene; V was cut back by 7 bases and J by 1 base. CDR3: CSGKAGVSYNEQFF. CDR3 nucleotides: TGCAGCGGGAAGGCGGGAGTGTCCTACAATGAGCAGTTCTTC.

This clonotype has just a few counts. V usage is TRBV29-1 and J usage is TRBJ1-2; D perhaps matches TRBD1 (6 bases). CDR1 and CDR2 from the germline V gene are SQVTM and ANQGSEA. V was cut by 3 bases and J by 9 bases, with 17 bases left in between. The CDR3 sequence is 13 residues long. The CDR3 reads CSVEYGGGLRYTF. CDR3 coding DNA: TGCAGCGTTGAGTACGGGGGCGGCTTGCGCTACACCTTC.

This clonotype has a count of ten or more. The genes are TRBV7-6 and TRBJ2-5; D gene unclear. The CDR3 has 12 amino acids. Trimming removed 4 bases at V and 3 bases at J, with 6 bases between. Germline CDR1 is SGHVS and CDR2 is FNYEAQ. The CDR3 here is CASSSREETQYF. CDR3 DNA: TGTGCCAGCAGCTCAAGAGAAGAGACCCAGTACTTC.

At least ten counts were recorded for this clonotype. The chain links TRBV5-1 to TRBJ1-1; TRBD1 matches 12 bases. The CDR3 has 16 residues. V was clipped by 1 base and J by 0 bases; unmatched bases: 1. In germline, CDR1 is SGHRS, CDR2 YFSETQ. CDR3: CASSLWDRGLNTEAFF. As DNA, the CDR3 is TGCGCCAGCAGCTTGTGGGACAGGGGGCTGAACACTGAAGCTTTCTTT.

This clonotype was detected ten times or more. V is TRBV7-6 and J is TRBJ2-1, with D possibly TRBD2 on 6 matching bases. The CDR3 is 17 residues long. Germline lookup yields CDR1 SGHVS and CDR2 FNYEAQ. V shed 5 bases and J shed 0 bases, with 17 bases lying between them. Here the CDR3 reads CASSRTSSVRSYNEQFF. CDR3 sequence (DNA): TGTGCCAGCAGCCGCACGTCTAGCGTACGCTCCTACAATGAGCAGTTCTTC.